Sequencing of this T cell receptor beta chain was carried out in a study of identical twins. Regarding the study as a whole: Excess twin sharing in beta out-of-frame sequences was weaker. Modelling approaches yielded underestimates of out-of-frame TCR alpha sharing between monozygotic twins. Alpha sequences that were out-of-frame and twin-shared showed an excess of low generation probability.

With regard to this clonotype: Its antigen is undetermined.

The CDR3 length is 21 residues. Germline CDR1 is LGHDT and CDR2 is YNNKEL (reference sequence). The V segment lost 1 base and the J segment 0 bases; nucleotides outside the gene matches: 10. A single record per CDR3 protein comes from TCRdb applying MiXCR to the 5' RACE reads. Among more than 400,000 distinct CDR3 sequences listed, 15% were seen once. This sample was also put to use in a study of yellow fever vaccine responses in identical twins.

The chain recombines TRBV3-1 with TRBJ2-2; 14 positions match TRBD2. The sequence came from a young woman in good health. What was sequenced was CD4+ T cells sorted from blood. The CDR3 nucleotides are TGTGCCAGCAGCCAAGGGAAACTCGGGACTAGCGGGGGATCGAACACCGGGGAGCTGTTTTTT. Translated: CASSQGKLGTSGGSNTGELFF. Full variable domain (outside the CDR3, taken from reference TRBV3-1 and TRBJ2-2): DTAVSQTPKYLVTQMGNDKSIKCEQNLGHDTMYWYKQDSKKFLKIMFSYNNKELIINETVPNRFSPKSPDKAHLNLHINSLELGDSAVYFCASSQGKLGTSGGSNTGELFFGEGSRLTVL.